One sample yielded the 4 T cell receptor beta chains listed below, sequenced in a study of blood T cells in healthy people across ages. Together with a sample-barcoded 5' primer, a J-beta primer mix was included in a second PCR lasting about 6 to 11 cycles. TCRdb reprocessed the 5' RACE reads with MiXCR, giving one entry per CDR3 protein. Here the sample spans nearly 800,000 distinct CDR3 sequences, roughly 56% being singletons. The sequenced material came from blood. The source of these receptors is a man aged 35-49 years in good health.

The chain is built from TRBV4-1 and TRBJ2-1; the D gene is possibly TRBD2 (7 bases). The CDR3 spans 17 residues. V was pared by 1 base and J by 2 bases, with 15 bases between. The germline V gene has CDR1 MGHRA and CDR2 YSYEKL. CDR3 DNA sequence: TGCGCCAGCAGCCAAGTGGGGGGGGCCGGGCCCTACAATGAGCAGTTCTTC. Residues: CASSQVGGAGPYNEQFF.

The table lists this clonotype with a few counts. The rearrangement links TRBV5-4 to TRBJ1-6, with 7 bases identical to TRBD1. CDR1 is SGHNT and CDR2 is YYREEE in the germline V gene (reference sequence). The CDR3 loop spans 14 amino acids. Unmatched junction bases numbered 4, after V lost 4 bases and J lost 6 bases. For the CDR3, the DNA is TGTGCCAGCAGCCTACAGGGGATTAATTCACCCCTCCACTTT. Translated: CASSLQGINSPLHF.

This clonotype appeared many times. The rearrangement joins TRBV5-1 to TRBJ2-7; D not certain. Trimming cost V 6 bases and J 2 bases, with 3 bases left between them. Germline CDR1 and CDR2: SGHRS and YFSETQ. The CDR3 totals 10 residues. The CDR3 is CASTTYEQYF. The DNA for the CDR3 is TGCGCCAGCACTACCTACGAGCAGTACTTC.

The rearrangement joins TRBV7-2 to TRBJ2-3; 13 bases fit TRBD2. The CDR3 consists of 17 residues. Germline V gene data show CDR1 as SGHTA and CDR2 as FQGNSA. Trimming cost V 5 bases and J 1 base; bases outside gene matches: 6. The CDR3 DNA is TGTACCAGCAGCCGCAGGACTAGCGGGGGTGGCACAGATACGCAGTATTTT. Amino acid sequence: CTSSRRTSGGGTDTQYF.